Following are 30 T cell receptor beta chains from one sample sequenced in a study of OX40 agonist ivuxolimab in advanced cancers. The table came from immunoSEQ multiplex PCR; TCRdb's copy has only in-frame clones and leaves some out. The data hold tens of thousands of clones, with 75% to 85% observed a single time. The sequencing used CD4+ or CD8+ T cells sorted from blood, collected in a trial of the OX40 agonist ivuxolimab. These receptors all stem from an adult with an advanced solid tumor such as melanoma, head and neck, liver or kidney cancer.

In its sample, this clone was seen once. V is TRBV27 and J is TRBJ1-3, with TRBD1 identical over 8 bases. V lost 5 bases and J lost 2; bases outside the gene matches: 8. The V gene's germline CDR1 is MNHEY and CDR2 SMNVEV (reference sequence). This CDR3 is 16 amino acids long. The CDR3 DNA is TGTGCCAGCAGTACGAACAGGGGGAGACCTGGAAACACCATATATTTT. Its protein product is CASSTNRGRPGNTIYF.

V gene TRBV27 combines with J gene TRBJ1-2, with D unclear. V dropped 6 bases and J dropped 2 bases, with 16 bases sitting between them. The germline V gene has CDR1 MNHEY and CDR2 SMNVEV (reference sequence). This CDR3 is 15 amino acids long. For the CDR3, the DNA is TGTGCCAGCAGGACAATGTCAACAGTCAACTATGGCTACACCTTC. Translating gives CASRTMSTVNYGYTF.

The chain recombines TRBV2 with TRBJ2-2; D is possibly TRBD2 (5 bases). Germline CDR1 reads SNHLY; CDR2 reads FYNNEI. This CDR3 spans 12 amino acids. V was clipped by 6 bases and J by 3 bases, with 5 bases between them. The CDR3 region is CASRRDTGELFF. The CDR3, as DNA: TGTGCCAGCAGGAGGGACACCGGGGAGCTGTTTTTT.

The V call is TRBV7-6, the J call TRBJ2-6, with no clear D. Germline V gives CDR1 SGHVS, CDR2 FNYEAQ. The CDR3 loop spans 18 amino acids. Trimming took off 1 base at V and 0 bases at J, with 13 bases between the two ends. In DNA form, the CDR3 reads TGTGCCAGCAGCTTAGAGGCGATCCAACCCTCTGGGGCCAACGTCCTGACTTTC. Translated: CASSLEAIQPSGANVLTF.

The chain recombines TRBV7-2 with TRBJ1-1, with D perhaps matching TRBD1 (5 bases). V lost 4 bases to trimming and J lost 7 bases, with 16 bases between them. The germline V gene has CDR1 SGHTA and CDR2 FQGNSA. CDR3 size: 14 residues. CDR3 DNA: TGTGCCAGCAGCTCCAGGGACGCTAGGATTGAAGCTTTCTTT. Its translation is CASSSRDARIEAFF.

The J gene is TRBJ2-2, the V gene TRBV27; TRBD1 matches at 8 bases. The CDR3 extends over 18 amino acids. V lost 4 bases to trimming and J lost 5 bases; unmatched junction nucleotides: 15. Germline values: CDR1 MNHEY, CDR2 SMNVEV (reference sequence). The CDR3 here is CASSSILIDRGRTGELFF. As DNA, the CDR3 is TGTGCCAGCAGTTCCATCCTGATCGACAGGGGTAGAACCGGGGAGCTGTTTTTT.

The rearrangement links TRBV7-3 to TRBJ2-3; D is possibly TRBD2 (6 bases). Trimming cost V 3 bases and J 5 bases, with 12 bases left between them. Germline V gene sequence: CDR1 SGHTA, CDR2 FQGTGA. This CDR3 is built from 14 residues. CDR3 DNA sequence: TGTGCCAGCAGCTTTCAAGCGGGTGGAGATACGCAGTATTTT. Translating gives CASSFQAGGDTQYF.

The chain carries TRBV19 and TRBJ1-1; TRBD1 matches 7 bases. The germline V gene encodes CDR1 LNHDA and CDR2 SQIVND (reference sequence). V lost 6 bases and J lost 1; bases outside the gene matches: 14. This CDR3 is built from 17 residues. The CDR3: CASSSPRDSNTNTEAFF. DNA of the CDR3: TGTGCCAGTAGCTCCCCCCGGGACAGTAATACGAACACTGAAGCTTTCTTT.

This chain links TRBV27 with TRBJ2-5, with 8 bases matching TRBD1. Unmatched junction bases numbered 3, after V lost 4 bases and J lost 5 bases. CDR1 is MNHEY, CDR2 SMNVEV, per germline (reference sequence). The CDR3 extends over 13 amino acids. The CDR3 coding sequence is TGTGCCAGCAGTTCACGACAGGGGGAGACCCAGTACTTC. Its translation: CASSSRQGETQYF.

Remarks on this clone: Other DNA sequences in the same sample also yield this CDR3. The rearrangement joins TRBV7-2 to TRBJ1-2; D possibly corresponds to TRBD1 (6 bases). Germline V CDR1 and CDR2: SGHTA, FQGNSA. V lost 3 bases, J lost 8 bases, and 19 bases lay in between. This CDR3 spans 15 amino acids. The CDR3 DNA reads TGTGCCAGCAGCTTGACAGGAGGCATGTTAGGAGGCTACACCTTC. Translation: CASSLTGGMLGGYTF. The whole variable domain, filled in from reference TRBV7-2 and TRBJ1-2, reads GAGVSQSPSNKVTEKGKDVELRCDPISGHTALYWYRQSLGQGLEFLIYFQGNSAPDKSGLPSDRFSAERTGGSVSTLTIQRTQQEDSAVYLCASSLTGGMLGGYTFGSGTRLTVV.

V gene TRBV4-1 combines with J gene TRBJ2-2; no reliable D call. This CDR3 is built from 15 residues. Germline V gene lookup returns CDR1 MGHRA and CDR2 YSYEKL. Trimming cost V 1 base and J 3 bases, with 9 bases left between them. CDR3 in DNA: TGCGCCAGCAGCCAAGGGAACACCGACACCGGGGAGCTGTTTTTT. Translated: CASSQGNTDTGELFF.

The genes are TRBV6-6 and TRBJ2-2; 7 bases are shared with TRBD1. This CDR3 spans 15 amino acids. Unmatched junction bases numbered 9, after V lost 11 bases and J lost 0 bases. Germline CDR1 reads MNHNY; CDR2 reads SVGAGI (reference sequence). The CDR3 bases are TGTGCCCACCGAGGGGGCAGCTCGAACACCGGGGAGCTGTTTTTT. Translation: CAHRGGSSNTGELFF.

This clone was detected only once. V usage is TRBV2 and J usage is TRBJ2-1; maybe TRBD1 (5 bases). V lost 8 bases to trimming and J lost 2 bases, with 10 bases between them. The V gene's germline CDR1 is SNHLY and CDR2 FYNNEI. The CDR3 consists of 13 residues. The DNA for the CDR3 is TGTGCCAGCCATTTGGACACCTACAATGAGCAGTTCTTC. Amino acids: CASHLDTYNEQFF.

The chain links TRBV19 to TRBJ1-2, with 7 bases lining up with TRBD1. With V trimmed by 3 bases and J by 8 bases, 9 bases remained unmatched. The germline V gene has CDR1 LNHDA and CDR2 SQIVND (reference sequence). CDR3 length equals 14 residues. The CDR3 DNA is TGTGCCAGTAGTATCTTAGGACAGGTGGGAGGCTACACCTTC. Protein sequence: CASSILGQVGGYTF.

The chain employs TRBV7-2 and TRBJ2-4, with D perhaps being TRBD1 or TRBD2 (6 bases each). V was clipped by 2 bases and J by 3 bases, with 17 bases between them. This CDR3 has 17 amino acids. The germline V gene has CDR1 SGHTA and CDR2 FQGNSA. DNA of the CDR3: TGTGCCAGCAGCTTAATTTATGGGGGGCTCGGCAAAAACATTCAGTACTTC. This translates into CASSLIYGGLGKNIQYF.

This clone was seen once. The V gene is TRBV6-5, the J gene TRBJ1-1; D may be TRBD1 (6 bases). V was trimmed by 5 bases and J by 3 bases, leaving 10 bases between them. Per germline, CDR1 MNHEY and CDR2 SVGAGI. This CDR3 contains 13 residues. CDR3 residues: CASSDQGHTEAFF. CDR3 in DNA: TGTGCCAGCAGTGATCAGGGGCACACTGAAGCTTTCTTT.

The V gene is TRBV5-4, the J gene TRBJ2-3; unclear D gene. From germline, CDR1 is SGHNT and CDR2 YYREEE (reference sequence). The ends were cut back, 0 bases at V and 2 bases at J, with 10 bases in the middle. The CDR3 length is 15 residues. As DNA, the CDR3 is TGTGCCAGCAGCTTGGTTTACATGCTCACAGATACGCAGTATTTT. Translation gives CASSLVYMLTDTQYF. The whole variable domain, filled in from reference TRBV5-4 and TRBJ2-3, reads ETGVTQSPTHLIKTRGQQVTLRCSSQSGHNTVSWYQQALGQGPQFIFQYYREEENGRGNFPPRFSGLQFPNYSSELNVNALELDDSALYLCASSLVYMLTDTQYFGPGTRLTVL.

The chain employs TRBV19 and TRBJ2-3, with unresolved D. The CDR3 loop spans 16 amino acids. The ends were cut back, 1 base at V and 0 bases at J, with 11 bases in the middle. Germline V lookup: CDR1 LNHDA, CDR2 SQIVND (reference sequence). The CDR3 bases are TGTGCCAGTAGTATAGCTTGGGGTACTAGCACAGATACGCAGTATTTT. As protein: CASSIAWGTSTDTQYF.

This chain links TRBV6-5 with TRBJ1-6; D is uncertain. This CDR3 spans 15 amino acids. Trimming removed 6 bases at V and 10 bases at J, with 19 bases between. Per germline, CDR1 MNHEY and CDR2 SVGAGI. This CDR3 reads CASSPDGLGQSPLHF. The CDR3 DNA reads as TGTGCCAGCAGCCCGGACGGACTCGGGCAATCACCCCTCCACTTT.

The chain uses TRBV6-5 and TRBJ1-2, with 7 bases aligning to TRBD1. CDR1 and CDR2 from the germline V gene are MNHEY and SVGAGI. The CDR3 is 14 residues long. V was clipped by 6 bases and J by 5 bases; unmatched bases: 9. CDR3 sequence reads: CASRRDSPRYGYTF. In DNA form, the CDR3 reads TGTGCCAGCAGACGGGACAGCCCTCGGTATGGCTACACCTTC.

V usage is TRBV5-5 and J usage is TRBJ1-6, with D uncertain. Germline V gene data show CDR1 as SGHKS and CDR2 as YYEKEE (reference sequence). The CDR3 is 18 residues long. The V end lost 0 bases, the J end lost 8 bases, and 21 bases lay between the germline ends. Here the CDR3 reads CASSLAATPNLWDSPLHF. Here the CDR3 DNA reads TGTGCCAGCAGCTTGGCCGCTACACCCAACCTGTGGGATTCACCCCTCCACTTT.

The rearrangement uses TRBV7-2 and TRBJ2-5; D remains unclear. The V end was cut by 5 bases, the J end by 5 bases, with 9 bases between. The CDR3 covers 12 residues. The V gene's germline CDR1 is SGHTA and CDR2 FQGNSA. The CDR3, as DNA: TGTGCCAGCAGCGGATTCGGGGAGACCCAGTACTTC. The encoded protein is CASSGFGETQYF.

CDR3 nucleotide sequence: TGTGCCAGCAGCTCGTCAGGTGGCGCCGGTCAGCCCCAGCATTTT. Residues: CASSSSGGAGQPQHF. The chain combines TRBV7-2 with TRBJ1-5; D is unresolved. Looked up from germline, CDR1 is SGHTA and CDR2 is FQGNSA. This CDR3 is built from 15 residues. Trimming left V 4 bases short and J 6 bases short, with 16 bases between.

This chain uses TRBV7-2 with TRBJ1-3; a possible D gene is TRBD1 (6 bases). V lost 1 base, J lost 0 bases, and 10 bases lay in between. The CDR3 covers 16 residues. Germline V lookup: CDR1 SGHTA, CDR2 FQGNSA. CDR3 bases: TGTGCCAGCAGCTTAGGGGGAGGGGGCTCTGGAAACACCATATATTTT. Protein sequence: CASSLGGGGSGNTIYF.

The rearrangement links TRBV5-1 to TRBJ2-7, with TRBD1 identical over 8 bases. CDR1 and CDR2 (germline): SGHRS, YFSETQ. The junction had 7 bases not matched to a gene; V was cut back by 4 bases and J by 4 bases. This CDR3 spans 14 amino acids. The CDR3 nucleotides are TGCGCCAGCAGCCTCTGGACAGGGACATACGAGCAGTACTTC. Protein product: CASSLWTGTYEQYF.

Only one count was recorded for this clone. The chain has TRBV7-2 and TRBJ2-7; TRBD2 matches 8 bases. The V segment lost 2 bases and the J segment 3 bases; nucleotides outside the gene matches: 9. This CDR3 is 16 amino acids long. Germline values: CDR1 SGHTA, CDR2 FQGNSA. CDR3 sequence reads: CASSLNGRGTYYEQYF. CDR3 nucleotide sequence: TGTGCCAGCAGCTTAAACGGGAGGGGGACATACTACGAGCAGTACTTC. The full variable domain, rest sourced from reference TRBV7-2 and TRBJ2-7, is GAGVSQSPSNKVTEKGKDVELRCDPISGHTALYWYRQSLGQGLEFLIYFQGNSAPDKSGLPSDRFSAERTGGSVSTLTIQRTQQEDSAVYLCASSLNGRGTYYEQYFGPGTRLTVT.

The rearrangement uses TRBV5-1 and TRBJ2-1; unclear D gene. The germline gives CDR1 SGHRS, CDR2 YFSETQ. V was trimmed by 2 bases and J by 6 bases, leaving 9 bases between them. This CDR3 has 13 amino acids. This CDR3 is CASSFFGGNEQFF. CDR3 coding DNA: TGCGCCAGCAGCTTCTTCGGCGGCAATGAGCAGTTCTTC.

This CDR3 reads CASSSQGLELFF. The CDR3 bases are TGTGCCAGCAGTTCCCAGGGGTTGGAACTGTTTTTT. V and J are TRBV6-5 and TRBJ1-4; D might be TRBD1 (6 bases). Germline CDR1 MNHEY, CDR2 SVGAGI. The germline V and J ends were trimmed by 4 bases and 12 bases, with 12 bases remaining between them. There are 12 residues in the CDR3.

This rearrangement joins TRBV28 to TRBJ1-5; D remains ambiguous. CDR1 is MDHEN, CDR2 SYDVKM, per germline. CDR3 size: 12 residues. The V end was cut by 8 bases, the J end by 0 bases, with 5 bases between. The chain's CDR3 is CASRGSNQPQHF. The DNA of the CDR3 is TGTGCCAGCCGAGGTAGCAATCAGCCCCAGCATTTT.

The rearrangement links TRBV5-1 to TRBJ2-3, with 8 positions matching TRBD2. V dropped 1 base and J dropped 6; count of bases not matched to a gene: 4. The CDR3 runs 14 residues. Looked up from germline, CDR1 is SGHRS and CDR2 is YFSETQ. The CDR3 DNA is TGCGCCAGCAGCTTGATGGCTAGCGGGGATACGCAGTATTTT. It translates to CASSLMASGDTQYF.